In this sample, the clone carrying this TCR beta chain turned up a few times. Antigen: not known. Treatment denoted: some 19 received Ad26.COV2.S at low or high dose, single or two shots; 5 received placebo; per-sample allocation not given. Sampling was performed 63 days after the first vaccine or placebo injection. Only in-frame clones appear in the TCRdb table, and some are missing; sequencing was by immunoSEQ multiplex PCR. The sample holds around 240,000 clones, more than 75% seen once. Germline CDR1 reads SGHVS; CDR2 reads FNYEAQ. The V and J ends lost 3 bases and 3 bases, in that order; junction bases with no gene match: 16. The CDR3 covers 18 residues. These data come from a study of Ad26.COV2.S vaccination and SARS-CoV-2 variants. At the level of the study: Each vaccinee took Ad26.COV2.S intramuscularly, once or twice 56 days apart. Study-level results: Post-vaccination breadth of spike-specific CD8+ and CD4+ T cell responses was reportedly substantial.

This sequence was found in a person aged 18 to 65 who received the Ad26.COV2.S COVID-19 vaccine or a placebo. The J gene is TRBJ2-5, the V gene TRBV7-6; 7 bases align to TRBD2. The sample in question was peripheral blood, obtained in a trial of Ad26.COV2.S vaccine versus placebo. The CDR3 region has the DNA TGTGCCAGCAGCTTCGGGAGGACATCCCTCGGCGCTAAAGAGACCCAGTACTTC. Protein: CASSFGRTSLGAKETQYF.